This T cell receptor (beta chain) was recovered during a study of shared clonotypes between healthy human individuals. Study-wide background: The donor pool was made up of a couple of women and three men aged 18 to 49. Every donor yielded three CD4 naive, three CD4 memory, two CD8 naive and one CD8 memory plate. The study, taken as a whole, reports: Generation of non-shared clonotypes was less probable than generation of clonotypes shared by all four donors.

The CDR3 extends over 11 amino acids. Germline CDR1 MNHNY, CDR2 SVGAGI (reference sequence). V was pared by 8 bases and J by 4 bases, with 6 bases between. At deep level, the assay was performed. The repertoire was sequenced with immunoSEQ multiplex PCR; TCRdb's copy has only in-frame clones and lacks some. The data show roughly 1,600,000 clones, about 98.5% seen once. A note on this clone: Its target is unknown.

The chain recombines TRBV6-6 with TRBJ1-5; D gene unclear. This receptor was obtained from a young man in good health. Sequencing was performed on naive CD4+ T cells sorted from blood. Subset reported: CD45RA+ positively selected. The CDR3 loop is CASGPNQPQHF. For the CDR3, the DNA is TGTGCCAGCGGACCAAATCAGCCCCAGCATTTT.